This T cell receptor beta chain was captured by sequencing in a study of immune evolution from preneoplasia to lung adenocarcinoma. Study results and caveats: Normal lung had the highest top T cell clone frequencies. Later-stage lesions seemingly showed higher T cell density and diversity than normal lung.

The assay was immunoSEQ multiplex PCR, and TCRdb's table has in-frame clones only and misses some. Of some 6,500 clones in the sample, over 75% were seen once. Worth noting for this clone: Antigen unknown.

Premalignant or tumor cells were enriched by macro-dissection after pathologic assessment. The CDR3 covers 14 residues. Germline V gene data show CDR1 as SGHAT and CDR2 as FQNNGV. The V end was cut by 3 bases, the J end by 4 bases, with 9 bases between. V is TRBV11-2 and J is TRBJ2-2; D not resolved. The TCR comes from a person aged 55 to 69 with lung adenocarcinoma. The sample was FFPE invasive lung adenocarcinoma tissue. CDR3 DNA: TGTGCCAGCAGCTTGCTTCTCGGCACCGGGGAGCTGTTTTTT. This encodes CASSLLLGTGELFF. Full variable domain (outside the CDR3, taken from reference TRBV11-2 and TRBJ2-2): EAGVAQSPRYKIIEKRQSVAFWCNPISGHATLYWYQQILGQGPKLLIQFQNNGVVDDSQLPKDRFSAERLKGVDSTLKIQPAKLEDSAVYLCASSLLLGTGELFFGEGSRLTVL.